This TCR beta chain derives from a study of Ad26.COV2.S vaccination and SARS-CoV-2 variants. Study-level findings and limits: Vaccine recipients and placebo recipients showed similar non-spike TCR breadth.

About this clone: Its cognate antigen is unknown.

Sample treatment: around 19 received Ad26.COV2.S at low or high dose, single or two shots; several received placebo; per-sample allocation not given. Samples analyzed were those drawn on day 63 after the first vaccine or placebo injection. Sequencing used immunoSEQ multiplex PCR; TCRdb keeps in-frame clones, though not all of them. The table lists 250,000 or so clones, 70% to 90% of them singletons. This clonotype was sampled from a person between 18 and 60 years old who received the Ad26.COV2.S COVID-19 vaccine or a placebo. The input for sequencing was peripheral blood, taken in a trial of Ad26.COV2.S vaccine versus placebo.

This CDR3 is CSVDRGAAFF. Here the CDR3 DNA reads TGCAGCGTAGACAGGGGTGCGGCTTTCTTT. The chain has TRBV29-1 and TRBJ1-1, with 8 bases matching TRBD1. Germline CDR1 SQVTM, CDR2 ANQGSEA. The ends lost 6 bases at V and 11 bases at J; junction bases unmatched: 5. The CDR3 consists of 10 residues.